This TCR beta chain was documented in a study of immune evolution from preneoplasia to lung adenocarcinoma. The CDR3 loop spans 11 amino acids. Germline V gene data show CDR1 as KGHSH and CDR2 as LQKENI. Between the trimmed V and J ends, which lost 6 bases and 3 bases, there was a span of 6 bases. This clone was picked up a small number of times. Resections took place in Japan or China from about 2014 to 2017. The data were produced by immunoSEQ multiplex PCR, yet TCRdb's version contains in-frame clones alone and is incomplete. The sample contains about 26,000 clones, 65% to 75% of which appear only once.

This clonotype was obtained from a person aged 55 to 70 with invasive lung adenocarcinoma. Some clones in this sample may be carry-over from other donors' samples. The chain couples TRBV18 to TRBJ2-7; D is unclear. Specimen: FFPE invasive lung adenocarcinoma tissue. The CDR3 here is CASSWGYEQYF. Written as DNA, the CDR3 is TGTGCCAGCTCCTGGGGCTACGAGCAGTACTTC.